Listed here are 5 T cell receptor beta chains from one sample, sequenced in a study of Graves' ophthalmopathy and Graves' hyperthyroidism. TCR beta CDR3 amplification used RNA transcripts. HTBI primers served in a first-round RT-PCR, which a second-round multiplex PCR followed. TCRdb used MiXCR to reprocess the multiplex PCR reads, holding one entry per CDR3 protein. The repertoire holds 900,000 to 1,200,000 distinct CDR3 sequences, with 35% to 40% as singletons. The material sequenced was peripheral blood or thyroid tissue (not recorded which). All receptors derive from an adult man with Graves' hyperthyroidism.

This rearrangement joins TRBV7-2 to TRBJ2-7, with D perhaps assigned TRBD1 or TRBD2 (5 bases each). The V and J ends lost 6 bases and 3 bases respectively, with 15 bases between them. The CDR3 consists of 14 residues. Germline V CDR1 and CDR2: SGHTA, FQGNSA. In DNA form, the CDR3 reads TGTGCCAGCAGGCTGAGGGGCAACAACTACGAGCAGTACTTC. This codes for CASRLRGNNYEQYF. Full variable domain (remainder filled in from reference TRBV7-2 and TRBJ2-7): GAGVSQSPSNKVTEKGKDVELRCDPISGHTALYWYRQSLGQGLEFLIYFQGNSAPDKSGLPSDRFSAERTGGSVSTLTIQRTQQEDSAVYLCASRLRGNNYEQYFGPGTRLTVT.

V gene TRBV14 combines with J gene TRBJ1-5; D call uncertain. The V end lost 0 bases, the J end lost 1 base, and 10 bases lay between the germline ends. Germline CDR1 reads SGHDN; CDR2 reads FVKESK. The CDR3 length is 16 residues. The CDR3 spells CASSQDPPVSNQPQHF. In DNA, the CDR3 is TGTGCCAGCAGCCAAGATCCCCCCGTGAGCAATCAGCCCCAGCATTTT.

The genes are TRBV9 and TRBJ2-2; D is possibly TRBD1 or TRBD2 (6 bases each). This CDR3 contains 15 residues. The germline V gene encodes CDR1 SGDLS and CDR2 YYNGEE. The V and J ends lost 2 bases and 5 bases respectively, with 13 bases between them. CDR3 bases: TGTGCCAGCAGCGTGGGGGGCCTCAGAACCGGGGAGCTGTTTTTT. It translates to CASSVGGLRTGELFF.

The table lists this clonotype with many counts. The chain employs TRBV7-2 and TRBJ2-7, with TRBD2 matching over 9 bases. This CDR3 spans 15 amino acids. In germline, CDR1 is SGHTA, CDR2 FQGNSA. J gave up 2 bases and V 1 base, and 3 bases lay outside the gene matches. This CDR3 reads CASSLGAGGAYEQYF. In nucleotides, the CDR3 is TGTGCCAGCAGCTTAGGAGCGGGAGGCGCCTACGAGCAGTACTTC.

Note on this clonotype: Given a much more abundant clone one base away, this may be a read error. The V gene is TRBV12-3 or TRBV12-4, the J gene TRBJ1-2; weak D call: TRBD1 (5 bases). This CDR3 has 15 residues. CDR3 coding DNA: TGTGCCAGCAGTTTAGGGGGGATCGCATTATATGGCAACACCTTC. Protein product: CASSLGGIALYGNTF.